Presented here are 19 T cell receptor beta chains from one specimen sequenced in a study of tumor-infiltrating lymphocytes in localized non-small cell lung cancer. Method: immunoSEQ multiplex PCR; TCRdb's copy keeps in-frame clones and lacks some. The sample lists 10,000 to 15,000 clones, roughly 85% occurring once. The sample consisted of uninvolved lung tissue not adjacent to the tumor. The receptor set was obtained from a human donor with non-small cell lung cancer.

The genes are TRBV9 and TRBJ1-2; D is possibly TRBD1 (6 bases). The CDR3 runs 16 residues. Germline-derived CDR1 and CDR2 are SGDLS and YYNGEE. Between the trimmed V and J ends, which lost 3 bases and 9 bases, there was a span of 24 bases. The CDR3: CASSEGGAPRGGSYTF. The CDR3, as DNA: TGTGCCAGCAGCGAAGGGGGGGCACCGAGGGGAGGGAGCTACACCTTC.

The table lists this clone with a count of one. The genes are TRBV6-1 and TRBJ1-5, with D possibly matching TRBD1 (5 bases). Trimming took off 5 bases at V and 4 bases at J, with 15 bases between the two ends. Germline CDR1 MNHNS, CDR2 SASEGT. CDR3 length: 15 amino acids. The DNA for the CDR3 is TGTGCCAGCAGTTCAAGGGACGGATTAAATCAGCCCCAGCATTTT. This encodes CASSSRDGLNQPQHF.

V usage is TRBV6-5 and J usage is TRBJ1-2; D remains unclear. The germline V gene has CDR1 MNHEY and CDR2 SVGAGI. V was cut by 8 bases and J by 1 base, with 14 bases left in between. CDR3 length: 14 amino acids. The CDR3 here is CASCAGRLNYGYTF. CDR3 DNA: TGTGCCAGCTGTGCGGGCAGGCTTAACTATGGCTACACCTTC.

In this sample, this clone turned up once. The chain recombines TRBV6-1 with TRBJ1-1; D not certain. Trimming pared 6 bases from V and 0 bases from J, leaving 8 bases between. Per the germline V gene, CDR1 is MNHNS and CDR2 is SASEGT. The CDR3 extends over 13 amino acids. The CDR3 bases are TGTGCCAGCAGGGAGAACATGAACACTGAAGCTTTCTTT. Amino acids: CASRENMNTEAFF.

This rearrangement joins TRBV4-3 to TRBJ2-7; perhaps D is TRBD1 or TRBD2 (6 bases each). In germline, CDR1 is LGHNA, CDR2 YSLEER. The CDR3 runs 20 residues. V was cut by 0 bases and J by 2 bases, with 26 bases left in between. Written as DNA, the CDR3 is TGCGCCAGCAGCCAAGACGCCCTTGGGGGGCTGGGCCGTAGACCCTACGAGCAGTACTTC. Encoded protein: CASSQDALGGLGRRPYEQYF.

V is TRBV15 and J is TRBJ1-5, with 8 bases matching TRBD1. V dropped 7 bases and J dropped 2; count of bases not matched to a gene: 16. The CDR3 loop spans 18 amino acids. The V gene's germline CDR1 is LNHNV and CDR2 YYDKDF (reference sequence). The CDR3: CATNPRGQGAVGNQPQHF. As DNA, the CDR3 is TGTGCCACCAACCCGCGCGGCCAGGGGGCAGTTGGCAATCAGCCCCAGCATTTT. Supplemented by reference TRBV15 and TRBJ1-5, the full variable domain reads DAMVIQNPRYQVTQFGKPVTLSCSQTLNHNVMYWYQQKSSQAPKLLFHYYDKDFNNEADTPDNFQSRRPNTSFCFLDIRSPGLGDTAMYLCATNPRGQGAVGNQPQHFGDGTRLSIL.

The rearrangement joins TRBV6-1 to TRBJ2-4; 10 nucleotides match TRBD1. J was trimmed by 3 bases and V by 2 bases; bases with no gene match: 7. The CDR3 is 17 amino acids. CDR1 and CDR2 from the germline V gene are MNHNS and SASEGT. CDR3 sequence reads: CASSETPTGGVKNIQYF. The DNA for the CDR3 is TGTGCCAGCAGTGAAACCCCGACAGGGGGCGTCAAAAACATTCAGTACTTC.

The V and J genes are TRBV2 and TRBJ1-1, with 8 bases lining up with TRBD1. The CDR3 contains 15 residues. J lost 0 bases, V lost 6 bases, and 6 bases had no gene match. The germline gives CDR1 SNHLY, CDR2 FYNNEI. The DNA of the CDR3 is TGTGCCAGCAGCCAGGGGGCGCGGGTGAACACTGAAGCTTTCTTT. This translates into CASSQGARVNTEAFF. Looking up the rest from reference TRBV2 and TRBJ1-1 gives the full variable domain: EPEVTQTPSHQVTQMGQEVILRCVPISNHLYFYWYRQILGQKVEFLVSFYNNEISEKSEIFDDQFSVERPDGSNFTLKIRSTKLEDSAMYFCASSQGARVNTEAFFGQGTRLTVV.

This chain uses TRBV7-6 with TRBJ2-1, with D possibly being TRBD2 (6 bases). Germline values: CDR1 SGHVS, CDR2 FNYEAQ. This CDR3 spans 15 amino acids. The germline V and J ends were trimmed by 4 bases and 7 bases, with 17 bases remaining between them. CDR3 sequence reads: CASSSVGAGGNEQFF. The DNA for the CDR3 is TGTGCCAGCAGCTCCGTAGGCGCCGGGGGAAATGAGCAGTTCTTC.

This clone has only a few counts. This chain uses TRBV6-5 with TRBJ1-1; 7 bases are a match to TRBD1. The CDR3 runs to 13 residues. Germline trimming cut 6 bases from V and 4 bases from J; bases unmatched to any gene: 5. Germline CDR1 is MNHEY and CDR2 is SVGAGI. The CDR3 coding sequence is TGTGCCAGCAGACGACAGGGCGGCACTGAAGCTTTCTTT. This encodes CASRRQGGTEAFF.

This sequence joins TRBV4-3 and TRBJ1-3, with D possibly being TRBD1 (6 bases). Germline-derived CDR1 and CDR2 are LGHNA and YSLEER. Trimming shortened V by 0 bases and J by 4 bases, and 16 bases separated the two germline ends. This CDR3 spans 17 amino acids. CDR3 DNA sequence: TGCGCCAGCAGCCAAGAGACCCACAGGGTGTCCGGAAACACCATATATTTT. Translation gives CASSQETHRVSGNTIYF.

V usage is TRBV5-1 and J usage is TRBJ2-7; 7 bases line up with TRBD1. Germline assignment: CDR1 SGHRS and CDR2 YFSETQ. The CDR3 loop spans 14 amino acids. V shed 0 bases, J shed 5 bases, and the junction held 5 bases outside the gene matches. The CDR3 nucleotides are TGCGCCAGCAGCTTGGGACAGGGTAAAAACGAGCAGTACTTC. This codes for CASSLGQGKNEQYF.

The CDR3 sequence is CASSLWGAGFSGNTIYF. The CDR3 region has the DNA TGTGCCAGCAGTTTATGGGGGGCAGGGTTTTCGGGAAACACCATATATTTT. The rearrangement uses TRBV28 and TRBJ1-3, with a possible D match to TRBD1 (6 bases). V was clipped by 0 bases and J by 4 bases, with 16 bases between them. The CDR3 is 17 amino acids. Germline V gives CDR1 MDHEN, CDR2 SYDVKM.

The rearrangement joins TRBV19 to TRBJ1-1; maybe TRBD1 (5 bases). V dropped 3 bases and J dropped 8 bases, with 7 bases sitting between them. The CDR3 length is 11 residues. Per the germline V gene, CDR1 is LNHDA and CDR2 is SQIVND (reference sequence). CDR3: CASSIGGEAFF. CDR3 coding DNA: TGTGCCAGTAGTATCGGGGGGGAAGCTTTCTTT.

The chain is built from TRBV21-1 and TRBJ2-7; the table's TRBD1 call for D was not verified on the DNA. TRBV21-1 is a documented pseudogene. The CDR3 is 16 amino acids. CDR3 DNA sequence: TGTGCCAGCAACTCCATTACACAGGGGGCGAGGGAGGAAGAGTACTTC. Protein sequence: CASNSITQGAREEEYF.

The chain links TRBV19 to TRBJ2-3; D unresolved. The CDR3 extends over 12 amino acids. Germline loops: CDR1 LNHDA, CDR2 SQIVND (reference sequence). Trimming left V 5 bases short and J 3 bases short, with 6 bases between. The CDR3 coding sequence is TGTGCCAGTAGTTTTCGGACAGATACGCAGTATTTT. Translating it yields CASSFRTDTQYF.

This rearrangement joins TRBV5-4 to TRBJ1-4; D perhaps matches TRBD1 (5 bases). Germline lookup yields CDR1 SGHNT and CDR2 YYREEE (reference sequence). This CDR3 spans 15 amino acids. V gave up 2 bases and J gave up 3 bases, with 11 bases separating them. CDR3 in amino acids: CASSFGGESNEKLFF. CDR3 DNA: TGTGCCAGCAGCTTTGGAGGGGAGTCTAATGAAAAACTGTTTTTT.

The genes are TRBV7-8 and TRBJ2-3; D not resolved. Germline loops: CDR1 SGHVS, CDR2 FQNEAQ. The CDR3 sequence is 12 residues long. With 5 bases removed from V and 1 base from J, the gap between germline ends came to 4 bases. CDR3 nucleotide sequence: TGTGCCAGCAGCGCCGGCACAGATACGCAGTATTTT. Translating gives CASSAGTDTQYF.

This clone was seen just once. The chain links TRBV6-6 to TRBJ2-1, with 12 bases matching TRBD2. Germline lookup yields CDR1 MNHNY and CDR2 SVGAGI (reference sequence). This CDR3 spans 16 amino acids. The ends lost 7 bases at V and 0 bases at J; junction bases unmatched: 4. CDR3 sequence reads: CASTSGGEISYNEQFF. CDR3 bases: TGTGCCAGCACTAGCGGGGGGGAAATCTCCTACAATGAGCAGTTCTTC.